The following is a T cell receptor (beta chain) sequence with its context. Its antigen remains unidentified. In TCRdb, the reads were re-called with MiXCR into one record per CDR3 protein. The sample lists about 680,000 distinct CDR3 sequences, approximately 24% occurring once. These data come from a study of T cell repertoires in cytomegalovirus infection. Turning to the study itself: Evidence of both CMV infection and a matching HLA type came from public TCR beta signatures.

Study outcomes and limitations: Summed frequency of public TCR beta families distinguished CMV carriers with the relevant HLA.

This CDR3 comprises 13 residues. Germline loops: CDR1 SGHAT, CDR2 FQNNGV. The ends were cut back, 1 base at V and 7 bases at J, with 11 bases in the middle. This sequence was found in a human donor in good health (CMV status not recorded). Some clones in this sample may be carry-over from other donors' samples. The chain uses TRBV11-2 and TRBJ2-7; no firm D call. The sequenced sample consisted of CD8+ T cells from PBMCs. CDR3 coding DNA: TGTGCCAGCAGCTTAGGGACCTTTTGGGAGCAGTACGTC. Amino acid sequence: CASSLGTFWEQYV.